This T cell receptor beta chain was captured in a study of T cells in Graves' hyperthyroidism and ophthalmopathy. Notes on the study in general: Appearing also in blood were most of the thyroid clonotypes expanded above 0.001.

Amplified regions were TCR beta CDR3 sequences from RNA transcripts. The HTBI primer set was used in a first-round RT-PCR of the TCR CDR3. TCRdb ran MiXCR on the multiplex PCR reads and lists one entry per CDR3 protein. Among some 800,000 distinct CDR3 sequences listed, more than 30% were seen once. CDR1 is MNHNY, CDR2 SVGAGI, per germline (reference sequence). This CDR3 contains 12 residues. Trimming stripped 5 bases from V and 6 bases from J, with 11 bases between. This clonotype was detected a few times. The antigen is undetermined. This chain uses TRBV6-6 with TRBJ2-7; D might be TRBD2 (5 bases). Sequences were obtained from blood. The TCR originated in a man aged 18 to 29 with Graves' hyperthyroidism. The CDR3 region is CASSTWTSEQYF. For the CDR3, the DNA is TGTGCCAGCAGTACTTGGACTTCCGAGCAGTACTTC.